One and the same sample provided the 10 T cell receptor beta chains below, sequenced in a study of T-cell reconstitution after alpha-beta-depleted transplantation in children. A TCRbeta library incorporating unique molecular identifiers was prepared. Each CDR3 protein gets one entry after TCRdb re-called the PCR reads with MiXCR. This sample has under 450,000 distinct CDR3 sequences, with about a sixth found just once. Sample: PBMCs, mostly from graft donor cells, taken 360 days after TCRalphabeta/CD19-depleted stem cell transplant. These receptors came from a boy less than two years old who had a stem cell transplant for Wiskott-Aldrich syndrome, so the T cells may come from the graft donor.

CDR3 amino acids: CASSESGVGYEQYF. In DNA, the CDR3 is TGCGCCAGCAGTGAGTCCGGGGTCGGCTACGAGCAGTACTTC. The rearrangement uses TRBV10-2 and TRBJ2-7; D is possibly TRBD2 (5 bases). Germline CDR1 and CDR2: WSHSY and SAAADI. The CDR3 spans 14 residues. V lost 0 bases and J 3 bases, leaving 9 bases between the germline ends.

This clonotype turned up a few times. The chain has TRBV20-1 and TRBJ1-1; D remains unclear. Germline CDR1 DFQATT, CDR2 SNEGSKA (reference sequence). The CDR3 runs to 12 residues. Trimming stripped 3 bases from V and 7 bases from J, with 12 bases between. This chain's CDR3 is CSAREPGVEAFF. CDR3 DNA sequence: TGCAGTGCTAGGGAGCCCGGGGTTGAAGCTTTCTTT.

V and J are TRBV9 and TRBJ2-5; a possible D gene is TRBD1 (8 bases). Germline values: CDR1 SGDLS, CDR2 YYNGEE. Trimming took off 0 bases at V and 3 bases at J, with 15 bases between the two ends. The CDR3 covers 16 residues. CDR3 sequence: CASSVATGGGKETQYF. DNA for the CDR3: TGTGCCAGCAGCGTAGCTACAGGGGGGGGTAAAGAGACCCAGTACTTC. Drawing the rest from reference TRBV9 and TRBJ2-5, the complete variable domain is DSGVTQTPKHLITATGQRVTLRCSPRSGDLSVYWYQQSLDQGLQFLIQYYNGEERAKGNILERFSAQQFPDLHSELNLSSLELGDSALYFCASSVATGGGKETQYFGPGTRLLVL.

V is TRBV27 and J is TRBJ1-4; 9 bases align to TRBD1. The CDR3 sequence is 17 residues long. V lost 5 bases to trimming and J lost 4 bases; unmatched junction nucleotides: 11. Looked up from germline, CDR1 is MNHEY and CDR2 is SMNVEV (reference sequence). The DNA for the CDR3 is TGTGCCAGCAGTCCGCGTCCCGGGACAGGGTTTAATGAAAAACTGTTTTTT. Its protein is CASSPRPGTGFNEKLFF.

This clonotype was detected only a few times. The V gene is TRBV5-5, the J gene TRBJ2-7; tentatively, D is TRBD1 (6 bases). This CDR3 is 14 amino acids long. CDR1 and CDR2 (germline): SGHKS, YYEKEE (reference sequence). Deletions cut 3 bases from V and 2 bases from J, with 12 bases between. The CDR3 spells CASSWDIIAYEQYF. In DNA form, the CDR3 reads TGTGCCAGCAGCTGGGACATAATTGCCTACGAGCAGTACTTC. Using reference TRBV5-5 and TRBJ2-7 for the parts outside the CDR3, the full variable domain is DAGVTQSPTHLIKTRGQQVTLRCSPISGHKSVSWYQQVLGQGPQFIFQYYEKEERGRGNFPDRFSARQFPNYSSELNVNALLLGDSALYLCASSWDIIAYEQYFGPGTRLTVT.

The chain employs TRBV28 and TRBJ2-5; D is possibly TRBD1 (5 bases). Trimming removed 2 bases at V and 5 bases at J, with 18 bases between. This CDR3 contains 16 residues. CDR1 MDHEN and CDR2 SYDVKM come from the germline V gene. The CDR3 here is CASSLPRWGTEETQYF. The CDR3 coding sequence is TGTGCCAGCAGTTTACCGCGGTGGGGCACCGAGGAGACCCAGTACTTC.

This clonotype appeared a few times. CDR3 in amino acids: CASRNIWSSYNEQFF. DNA of the CDR3: TGTGCCAGCAGAAATATTTGGAGCTCCTACAATGAGCAGTTCTTC. This rearrangement joins TRBV12-3 or TRBV12-4 to TRBJ2-1; D uncertain. Trimming cost V 6 bases and J 0 bases, with 12 bases left between them. The CDR3 spans 15 residues.

This clonotype was picked up a small number of times. The gene calls are TRBV12-3 or TRBV12-4 and TRBJ2-5; TRBD2 aligns across 13 bases. This CDR3 is built from 17 residues. Trimming cost V 5 bases and J 3 bases; bases outside gene matches: 9. The chain's CDR3 is CASSQSTGTSGKETQYF. CDR3 nucleotides: TGTGCCAGCAGTCAATCCACCGGGACTAGCGGGAAAGAGACCCAGTACTTC.

This clonotype was seen at least ten times. This chain uses TRBV5-1 with TRBJ2-2; 11 bases are a match to TRBD2. Germline values: CDR1 SGHRS, CDR2 YFSETQ. The CDR3 runs 14 residues. J gave up 5 bases and V 4 bases, and 1 base lay outside the gene matches. The CDR3 nucleotides are TGCGCCAGCAGCCGACTAGCGGGAACCGGGGAGCTGTTTTTT. This sequence encodes CASSRLAGTGELFF.

This clonotype was seen a few times. The chain employs TRBV4-1 and TRBJ2-3; D is possibly TRBD1 or TRBD2 (6 bases each). Germline V lookup: CDR1 MGHRA, CDR2 YSYEKL. There are 19 residues in the CDR3. V gave up 5 bases and J gave up 2 bases, with 26 bases separating them. The CDR3 sequence: CASSEVGGLSDGFTDTQYF. DNA for the CDR3: TGCGCCAGCAGCGAAGTTGGGGGGCTGTCCGACGGATTCACAGATACGCAGTATTTT.